This T cell receptor (beta chain) emerged from a study of T cell responses to AZD1222 COVID-19 vaccine. Some clones are missing from TCRdb's copy, which holds only in-frame ones; the method was immunoSEQ multiplex PCR. Among about 170,000 clones, 87% were seen once, and the ten largest hold around 1%. The junction had 16 bases not matched to a gene; V was cut back by 4 bases and J by 0 bases. The CDR3 consists of 19 residues. Germline CDR1 reads SGHRS; CDR2 reads YFSETQ. Notes on this clone: Its antigen is unknown.

Overall study findings and caveats: Compared with day 0, the breadth and depth of the Spike-specific TCR repertoire rose significantly after two doses of AZD1222. The span of vaccine-associated CD4 TCRs extended across spike, with dominance at 160-218 and 743-854.

The specimen comprised peripheral blood, sampled 28 days after the second AZD1222 dose. This clonotype originated in an adult who received the AZD1222 COVID-19 vaccine. This chain uses TRBV5-1 with TRBJ2-1; 7 bases are a match to TRBD1. CDR3 region: CASSRTTRGRTSSYNEQFF. In DNA form, the CDR3 reads TGCGCCAGCAGCCGAACTACCAGGGGGAGAACTAGCTCCTACAATGAGCAGTTCTTC.